This section outlines one T cell receptor beta chain sequence together with its context. This clone's antigen is unknown. No base quality values were provided; no much bigger clone lies one nucleotide off. The data were obtained in a study of T-cell reconstitution after alpha-beta-depleted transplantation in children listed by TCRdb under 2016. Turning to the overall study: Using TCR repertoire profiling, the study quantitatively followed how T-cell immune reconstitution unfolded in children after TCRalphabeta/CD19-depleted allogeneic hematopoietic cell transplantation.

Read against the paper, the sample's treatment or condition label means: allogeneic hematopoietic cell transplantation with graft depleted of TCRalphabeta T cells and CD19 B cells. The children who served as transplant recipients had been given grafts of TCRalphabeta/CD19-depleted allogeneic hematopoietic cells. The library was made by PCR. The instrument was an Illumina HiSeq 2500. TCR libraries were prepared with molecular barcoding, using unique molecular identifiers to normalize TCRbeta repertoire quantification. TCRdb reworked the public reads: Q25 trimming with fastp, MiXCR clone assembly, productive beta chains retained. Identical CDR3 protein sequences are pooled into one entry, listed with their most common genes and DNA. The sample includes about 440,000 distinct CDR3 sequences, with about 45% observed a single time. Of the sample, under 35% is held by the ten largest clones. The full study reports these points: In some patients, high TCRbeta diversity at day 60 was attributed to recipient T cells and intrathymic progenitors that had survived conditioning. The apparently early alphabetaT-cell count recovery about two months after transplant was reportedly dependent on only several hundred rapidly expanded clones derived from non-depleted graft cells. Over subsequent months, a decline in hyperexpanded clone frequencies was noted, and after one year, T-cell counts and TCRbeta diversity were mostly ascribed to newly produced T cells.

Sequencing used PBMCs, obtained before TCRalphabeta/CD19-depleted stem cell transplant. The TCR was taken from a girl aged 2-10 years with aplastic anemia, due to receive a stem cell transplant.

The sequenced DNA: TGTGCCAGTCGCGTCGCGGGGGGAAGCACAGATACGCAGTATTTT. Its protein product is CASRVAGGSTDTQYF. The chain is encoded by TRBV18 joined to TRBJ2-3; TRBD2 lines up with 8 middle nucleotides. The germline V gene provides CDR1 KGHSH and CDR2 LQKENI. The CDR3 starts with the cysteine, ends with the phenylalanine, and has 15 residues. The read is trimmed to its CDR3 DNA, 45 bases read in frame from base 1. Relative to germline, V is missing 9 bases and J is missing 0 bases, with 8 bases of the junction outside any gene match. The CDR3, completed at both ends by the reference TRBV18 and TRBJ2-3 genes, gives the full variable domain NAGVMQNPRHLVRRRGQEARLRCSPMKGHSHVYWYRQLPEEGLKFMVYLQKENIIDESGMPKERFSAEFPKEGPSILRIQQVVRGDSAAYFCASRVAGGSTDTQYFGPGTRLTVL.